The TCR beta chain under discussion was sequenced for a study of blood T cell repertoires in COVID-19. Turning to the study itself: T cells, B-cell-depleted T cells, or PBMCs supplied cDNA or gDNA.

Original processing methods: Amplification of reference gene primers was used by the study to estimate nucleated cell counts. Repertoires were generated with immunoSEQ multiplex PCR, while TCRdb's copy carries only in-frame clones and drops some. For V, J and clone size, that table is used; D and trimming come from the DNA. This sample has 200,000 to 300,000 clones, with approximately 86% found just once. Trimming pared 4 bases from V and 2 bases from J, leaving 7 bases between. The CDR3 is 13 residues long. Germline V gene lookup returns CDR1 SGDLS and CDR2 YYNGEE. This TCR was sampled from a man aged 35-49 years who had recovered from COVID-19. The V gene is TRBV9, the J gene TRBJ2-1, with D maybe TRBD2 (6 bases). The sample taken for sequencing was peripheral blood. DNA for the CDR3: TGTGCCAGCAGCCCGGGGGCCTACAATGAGCAGTTCTTC. Its translation: CASSPGAYNEQFF.